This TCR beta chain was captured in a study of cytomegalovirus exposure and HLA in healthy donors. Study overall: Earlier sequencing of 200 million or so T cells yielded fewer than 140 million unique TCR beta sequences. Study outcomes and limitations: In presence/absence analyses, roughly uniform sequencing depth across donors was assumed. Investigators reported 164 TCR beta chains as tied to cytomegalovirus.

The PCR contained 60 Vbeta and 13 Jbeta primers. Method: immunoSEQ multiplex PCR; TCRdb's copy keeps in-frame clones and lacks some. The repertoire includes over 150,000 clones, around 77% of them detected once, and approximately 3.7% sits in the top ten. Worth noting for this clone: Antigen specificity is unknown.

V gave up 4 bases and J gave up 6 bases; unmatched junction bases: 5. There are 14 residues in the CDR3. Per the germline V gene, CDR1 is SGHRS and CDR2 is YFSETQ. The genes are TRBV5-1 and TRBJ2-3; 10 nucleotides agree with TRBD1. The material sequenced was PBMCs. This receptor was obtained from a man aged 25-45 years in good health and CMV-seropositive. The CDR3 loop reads CASSKDRGADTQYF. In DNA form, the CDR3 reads TGCGCCAGCAGCAAGGACAGGGGGGCGGATACGCAGTATTTT.